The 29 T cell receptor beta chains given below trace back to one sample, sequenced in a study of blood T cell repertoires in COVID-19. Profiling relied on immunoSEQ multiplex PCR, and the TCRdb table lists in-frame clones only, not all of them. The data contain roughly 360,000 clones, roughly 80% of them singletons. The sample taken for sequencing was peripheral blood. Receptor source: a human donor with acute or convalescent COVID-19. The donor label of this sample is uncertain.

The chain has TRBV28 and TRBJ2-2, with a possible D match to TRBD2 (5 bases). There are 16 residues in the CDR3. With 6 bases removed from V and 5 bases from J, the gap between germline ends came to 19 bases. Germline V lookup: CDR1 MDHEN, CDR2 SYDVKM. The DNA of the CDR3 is TGTGCCAGCAGACCCTATTCGGGGATTCGTACCGGGGAGCTGTTTTTT. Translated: CASRPYSGIRTGELFF.

The CDR3 spells CASSAWEEEVYGYTF. The CDR3 DNA reads as TGTGCCAGCAGCGCTTGGGAGGAAGAAGTCTATGGCTACACCTTC. The chain joins TRBV7-9 to TRBJ1-2, with D unclear. The germline CDR1 and CDR2 sequences are SEHNR and FQNEAQ (reference sequence). This CDR3 spans 15 amino acids. V was cut by 5 bases and J by 4 bases, with 17 bases left in between.

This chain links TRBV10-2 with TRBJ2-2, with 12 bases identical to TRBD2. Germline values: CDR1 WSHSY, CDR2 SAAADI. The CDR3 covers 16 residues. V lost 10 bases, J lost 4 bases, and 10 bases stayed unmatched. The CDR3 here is CATTTSGRLGTGELFF. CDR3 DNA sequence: TGCGCCACGACGACTAGCGGGAGACTCGGCACCGGGGAGCTGTTTTTT.

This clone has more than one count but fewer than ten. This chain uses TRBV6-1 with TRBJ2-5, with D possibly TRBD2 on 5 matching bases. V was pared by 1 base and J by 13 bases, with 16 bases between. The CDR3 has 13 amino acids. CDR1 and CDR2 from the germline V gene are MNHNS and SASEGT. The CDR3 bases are TGTGCCAGCAGTGAAGTGGTAGGCGGGCCCGGGTACTTC. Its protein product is CASSEVVGGPGYF.

In nucleotides, the CDR3 is TGTGCCAGCAGCCCGGGACTAGCCGGGGAGCTGTTTTTT. This gives the protein CASSPGLAGELFF. V is TRBV9 and J is TRBJ2-2, with 8 bases lining up with TRBD2. This CDR3 has 13 residues. J lost 6 bases, V lost 4 bases, and 2 bases had no gene match. Germline CDR1 and CDR2: SGDLS and YYNGEE.

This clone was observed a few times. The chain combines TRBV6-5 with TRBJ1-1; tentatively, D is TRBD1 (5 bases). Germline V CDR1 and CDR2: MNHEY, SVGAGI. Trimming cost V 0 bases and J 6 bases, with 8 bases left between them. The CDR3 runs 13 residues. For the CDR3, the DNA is TGTGCCAGCAGTTACTCGGGGCTCGCTGAAGCTTTCTTT. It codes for CASSYSGLAEAFF.

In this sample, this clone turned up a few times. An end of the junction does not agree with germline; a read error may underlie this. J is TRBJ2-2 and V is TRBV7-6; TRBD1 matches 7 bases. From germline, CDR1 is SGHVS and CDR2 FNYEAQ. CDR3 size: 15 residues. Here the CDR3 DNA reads TGTGCCAGCCGCTTGTCAGGGGGATTTACCGGGGAGCTGTTTTTT. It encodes CASRLSGGFTGELFF.

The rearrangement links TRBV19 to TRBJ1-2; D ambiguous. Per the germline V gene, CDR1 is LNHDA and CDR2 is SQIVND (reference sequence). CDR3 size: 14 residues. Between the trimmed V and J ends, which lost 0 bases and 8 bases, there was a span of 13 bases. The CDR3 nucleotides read TGTGCCAGTAGTATAGATTTGCGAGGAGGAGGCTACACCTTC. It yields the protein CASSIDLRGGGYTF.

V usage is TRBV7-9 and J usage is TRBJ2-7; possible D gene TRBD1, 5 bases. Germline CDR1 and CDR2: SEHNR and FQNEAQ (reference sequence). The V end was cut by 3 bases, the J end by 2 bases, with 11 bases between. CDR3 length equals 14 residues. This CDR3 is CASSFPGLTYEQYF. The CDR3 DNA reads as TGTGCCAGCAGCTTCCCAGGGTTAACCTACGAGCAGTACTTC. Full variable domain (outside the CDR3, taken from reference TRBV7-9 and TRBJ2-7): DTGVSQNPRHKITKRGQNVTFRCDPISEHNRLYWYRQTLGQGPEFLTYFQNEAQLEKSRLLSDRFSAERPKGSFSTLEIQRTEQGDSAMYLCASSFPGLTYEQYFGPGTRLTVT.

The DNA of the CDR3 is TGTGCCAGCAGCCCTAAGGGACTAGCGGGGATTAGCTCCTACAATGAGCAGTTCTTC. Protein product: CASSPKGLAGISSYNEQFF. This chain links TRBV5-4 with TRBJ2-1; TRBD2 matches 13 bases. This CDR3 region has 19 residues. The germline gives CDR1 SGHNT, CDR2 YYREEE (reference sequence). J lost 0 bases, V lost 4 bases, and 10 bases had no gene match. Variable domain in full (rest from reference TRBV5-4 and TRBJ2-1): ETGVTQSPTHLIKTRGQQVTLRCSSQSGHNTVSWYQQALGQGPQFIFQYYREEENGRGNFPPRFSGLQFPNYSSELNVNALELDDSALYLCASSPKGLAGISSYNEQFFGPGTRLTVL.

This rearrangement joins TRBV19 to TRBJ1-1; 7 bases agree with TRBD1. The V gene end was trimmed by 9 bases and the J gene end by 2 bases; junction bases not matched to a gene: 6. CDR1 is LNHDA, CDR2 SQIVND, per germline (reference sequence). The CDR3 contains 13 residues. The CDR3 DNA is TGTGCCAGCAAGGACAGGCCAAACACTGAAGCTTTCTTT. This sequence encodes CASKDRPNTEAFF.

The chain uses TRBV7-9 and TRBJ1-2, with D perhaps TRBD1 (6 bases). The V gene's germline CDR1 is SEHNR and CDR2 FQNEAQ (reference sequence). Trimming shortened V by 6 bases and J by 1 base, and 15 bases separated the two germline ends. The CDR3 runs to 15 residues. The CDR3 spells CASRGSDSSNYGYTF. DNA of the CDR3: TGTGCCAGCAGGGGGTCGGACAGTAGTAACTATGGCTACACCTTC.

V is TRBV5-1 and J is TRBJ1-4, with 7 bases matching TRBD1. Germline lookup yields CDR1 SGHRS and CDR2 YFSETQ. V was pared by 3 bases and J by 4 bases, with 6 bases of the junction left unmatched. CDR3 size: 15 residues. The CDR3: CASSYRDSFNEKLFF. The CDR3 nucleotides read TGCGCCAGCAGCTACCGGGACAGCTTTAATGAAAAACTGTTTTTT.

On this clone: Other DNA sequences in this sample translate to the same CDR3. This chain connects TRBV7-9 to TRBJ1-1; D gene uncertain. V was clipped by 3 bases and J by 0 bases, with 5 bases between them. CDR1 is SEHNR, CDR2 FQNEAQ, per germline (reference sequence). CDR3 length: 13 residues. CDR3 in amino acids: CASSLSVNTEAFF. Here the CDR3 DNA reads TGTGCCAGCAGCTTGTCAGTGAACACTGAAGCTTTCTTT.

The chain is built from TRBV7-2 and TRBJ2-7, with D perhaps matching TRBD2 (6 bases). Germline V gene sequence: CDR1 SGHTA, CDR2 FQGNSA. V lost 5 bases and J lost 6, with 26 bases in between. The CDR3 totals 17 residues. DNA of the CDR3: TGTGCCAGCAGCAACGCCCCCCTTGGCGGGATTTATCGCGAGCAGTACTTC. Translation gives CASSNAPLGGIYREQYF.

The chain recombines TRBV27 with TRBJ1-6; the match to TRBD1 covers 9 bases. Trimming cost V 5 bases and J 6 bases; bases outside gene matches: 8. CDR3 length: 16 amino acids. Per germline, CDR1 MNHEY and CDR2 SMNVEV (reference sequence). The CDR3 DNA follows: TGTGCCAGCAGTGAAGAGGACAGGGGTTTTAATTCACCCCTCCACTTT. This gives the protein CASSEEDRGFNSPLHF.

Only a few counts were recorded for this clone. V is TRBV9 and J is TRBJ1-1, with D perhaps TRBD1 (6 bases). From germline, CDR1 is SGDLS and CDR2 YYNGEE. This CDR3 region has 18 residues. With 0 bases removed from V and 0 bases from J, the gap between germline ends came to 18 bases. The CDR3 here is CASSVDTGTFVMNTEAFF. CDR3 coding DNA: TGTGCCAGCAGCGTAGATACAGGGACGTTCGTAATGAACACTGAAGCTTTCTTT.

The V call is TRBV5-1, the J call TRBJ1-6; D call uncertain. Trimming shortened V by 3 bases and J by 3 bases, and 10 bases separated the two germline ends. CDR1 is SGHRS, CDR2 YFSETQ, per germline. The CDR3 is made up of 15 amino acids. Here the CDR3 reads CASSSSIGYNSPLHF. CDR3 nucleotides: TGCGCCAGCAGCTCGTCCATCGGCTATAATTCACCCCTCCACTTT.

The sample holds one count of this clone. The CDR3 region has the DNA TGTGCCAGCAGTTACTCGAGGGACAGAGTCAATTCACCCCTCCACTTT. This translates into CASSYSRDRVNSPLHF. The V and J genes are TRBV6-5 and TRBJ1-6, with 7 bases matching TRBD1. Germline V gene data show CDR1 as MNHEY and CDR2 as SVGAGI. The CDR3 extends over 16 amino acids. J lost 7 bases, V lost 0 bases, and 6 bases had no gene match.

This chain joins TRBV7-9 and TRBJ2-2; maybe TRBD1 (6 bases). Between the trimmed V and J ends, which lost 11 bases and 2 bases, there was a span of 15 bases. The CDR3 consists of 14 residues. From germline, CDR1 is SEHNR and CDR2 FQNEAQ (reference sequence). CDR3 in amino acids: CALRGIDNTGELFF. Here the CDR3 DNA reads TGTGCCCTGAGGGGGATTGACAACACCGGGGAGCTGTTTTTT.

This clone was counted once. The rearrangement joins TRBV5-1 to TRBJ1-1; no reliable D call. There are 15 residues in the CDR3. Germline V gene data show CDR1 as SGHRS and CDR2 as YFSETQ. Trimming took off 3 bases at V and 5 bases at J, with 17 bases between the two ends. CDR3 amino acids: CASSSSTPPRTEAFF. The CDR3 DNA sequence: TGCGCCAGCAGCTCGTCGACCCCGCCGAGGACTGAAGCTTTCTTT. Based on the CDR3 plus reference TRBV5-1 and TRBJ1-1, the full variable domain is KAGVTQTPRYLIKTRGQQVTLSCSPISGHRSVSWYQQTPGQGLQFLFEYFSETQRNKGNFPGRFSGRQFSNSRSEMNVSTLELGDSALYLCASSSSTPPRTEAFFGQGTRLTVV.

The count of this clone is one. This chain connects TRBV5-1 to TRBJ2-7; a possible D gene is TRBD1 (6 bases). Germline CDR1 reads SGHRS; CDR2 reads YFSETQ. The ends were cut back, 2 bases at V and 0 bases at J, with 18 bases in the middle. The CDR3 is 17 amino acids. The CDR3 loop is CASSLNGPGQSSYEQYF. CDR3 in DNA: TGCGCCAGCAGCTTAAATGGTCCGGGACAAAGCTCCTACGAGCAGTACTTC.

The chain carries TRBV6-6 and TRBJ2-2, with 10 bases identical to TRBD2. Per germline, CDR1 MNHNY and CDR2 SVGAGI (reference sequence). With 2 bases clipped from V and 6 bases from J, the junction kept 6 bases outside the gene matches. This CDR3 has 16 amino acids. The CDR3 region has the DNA TGTGCCAGCAGTTACGGAAGCGGGGGGGCCTCCGGGGAGCTGTTTTTT. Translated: CASSYGSGGASGELFF.

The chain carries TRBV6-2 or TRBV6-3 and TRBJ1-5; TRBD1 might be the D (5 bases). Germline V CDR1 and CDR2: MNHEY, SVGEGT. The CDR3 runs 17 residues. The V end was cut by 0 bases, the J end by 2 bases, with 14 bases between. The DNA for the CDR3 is TGTGCCAGCAGTTACTCGAGAAGGGGCGAGGGCAATCAGCCCCAGCATTTT. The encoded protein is CASSYSRRGEGNQPQHF.

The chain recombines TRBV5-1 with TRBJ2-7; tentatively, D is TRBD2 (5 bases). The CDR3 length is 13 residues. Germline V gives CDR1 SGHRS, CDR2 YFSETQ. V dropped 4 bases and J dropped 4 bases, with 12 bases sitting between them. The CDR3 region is CASSEARAYEQYF. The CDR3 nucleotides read TGCGCCAGCAGCGAGGCGAGGGCTTACGAGCAGTACTTC.

CDR3 sequence (DNA): TGCGCCAGCAGCGTTGGAGGACCTGAGACCCAGTACTTC. Translation: CASSVGGPETQYF. The chain couples TRBV5-1 to TRBJ2-5; TRBD2 might be the D (5 bases). The CDR3 consists of 13 residues. Trimming took 4 bases from V and 5 from J, leaving 12 bases between them. Germline CDR1 is SGHRS and CDR2 is YFSETQ.

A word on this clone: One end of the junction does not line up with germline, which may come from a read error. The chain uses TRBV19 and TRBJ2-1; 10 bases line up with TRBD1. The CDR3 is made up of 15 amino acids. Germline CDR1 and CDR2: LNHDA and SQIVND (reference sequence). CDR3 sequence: CASRGVGTGDQPTIF. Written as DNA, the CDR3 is TGTGCCAGTAGGGGGGTCGGGACAGGGGATCAACCAACGATCTTC.

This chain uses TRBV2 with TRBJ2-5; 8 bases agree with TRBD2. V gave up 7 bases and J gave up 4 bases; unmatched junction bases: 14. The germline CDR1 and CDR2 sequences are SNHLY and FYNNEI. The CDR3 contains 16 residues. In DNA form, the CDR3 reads TGTGCCAGCACTGCTCGGGGGGGCCGGGTGAGAGAGACCCAGTACTTC. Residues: CASTARGGRVRETQYF.

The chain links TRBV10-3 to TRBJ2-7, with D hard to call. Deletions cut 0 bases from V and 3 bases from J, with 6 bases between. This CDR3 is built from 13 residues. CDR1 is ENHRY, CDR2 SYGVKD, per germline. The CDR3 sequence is CAISESLNYEQYF. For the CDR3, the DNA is TGTGCCATCAGTGAGTCGCTAAACTACGAGCAGTACTTC.